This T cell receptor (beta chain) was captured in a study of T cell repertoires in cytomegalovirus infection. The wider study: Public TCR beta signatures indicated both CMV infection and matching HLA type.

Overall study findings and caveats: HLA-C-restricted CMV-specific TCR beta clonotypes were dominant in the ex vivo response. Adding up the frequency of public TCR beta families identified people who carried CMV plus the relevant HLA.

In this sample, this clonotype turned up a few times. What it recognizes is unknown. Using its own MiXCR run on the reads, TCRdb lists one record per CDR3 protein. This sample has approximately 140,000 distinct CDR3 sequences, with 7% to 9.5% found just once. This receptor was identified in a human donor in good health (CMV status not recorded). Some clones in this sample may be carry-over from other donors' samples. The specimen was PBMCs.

In DNA form, the CDR3 reads TGTGCCAGCAGCCGTTATTCCGGAACAGGGGATTCACCCCTCCACTTT. Protein sequence: CASSRYSGTGDSPLHF. The V gene is TRBV14, the J gene TRBJ1-6, with TRBD1 matching over 7 bases. There are 16 residues in the CDR3. J gave up 8 bases and V 4 bases, and 11 bases lay outside the gene matches. Germline V gives CDR1 SGHDN, CDR2 FVKESK. The full variable domain, rest sourced from reference TRBV14 and TRBJ1-6, is EAGVTQFPSHSVIEKGQTVTLRCDPISGHDNLYWYRRVMGKEIKFLLHFVKESKQDESGMPNNRFLAERTGGTYSTLKVQPAELEDSGVYFCASSRYSGTGDSPLHFGNGTRLTVT.